The entry below gives a single T cell receptor beta chain sequence along with its context. Seattle's cohort entered during active infection and was followed longitudinally. The data were taken from a study of blood T cell repertoires in COVID-19. Study-wide background: The samples span acute and convalescent COVID-19 from the United States, Italy and Spain. In each case, the material was cDNA or gDNA derived from T cells, B-cell-depleted T cells, or PBMCs.

In the original processing: Scientists estimated how many nucleated cells there were by amplifying reference gene primers. Repertoires were generated with immunoSEQ multiplex PCR, while TCRdb's copy carries only in-frame clones and drops some. V, J and clone size derive from that table, while D and trimming were established from the DNA sequence. The sample consists of hundreds of thousands of clones, 80% to 90% of them appearing once. This CDR3 contains 13 residues. With 3 bases removed from V and 10 bases from J, the gap between germline ends came to 14 bases. Germline assignment: CDR1 MNHNS and CDR2 SASEGT.

The chain has TRBV6-1 and TRBJ2-3, with a possible D match to TRBD2 (6 bases). Sequenced: peripheral blood. The receptor was isolated from a woman older than 75 with COVID-19, enrolled during active disease. CDR3 nucleotides: TGTGCCAGCAGTGAGCGGGACTTACTCCCGCAGTATTTT. The encoded protein is CASSERDLLPQYF.